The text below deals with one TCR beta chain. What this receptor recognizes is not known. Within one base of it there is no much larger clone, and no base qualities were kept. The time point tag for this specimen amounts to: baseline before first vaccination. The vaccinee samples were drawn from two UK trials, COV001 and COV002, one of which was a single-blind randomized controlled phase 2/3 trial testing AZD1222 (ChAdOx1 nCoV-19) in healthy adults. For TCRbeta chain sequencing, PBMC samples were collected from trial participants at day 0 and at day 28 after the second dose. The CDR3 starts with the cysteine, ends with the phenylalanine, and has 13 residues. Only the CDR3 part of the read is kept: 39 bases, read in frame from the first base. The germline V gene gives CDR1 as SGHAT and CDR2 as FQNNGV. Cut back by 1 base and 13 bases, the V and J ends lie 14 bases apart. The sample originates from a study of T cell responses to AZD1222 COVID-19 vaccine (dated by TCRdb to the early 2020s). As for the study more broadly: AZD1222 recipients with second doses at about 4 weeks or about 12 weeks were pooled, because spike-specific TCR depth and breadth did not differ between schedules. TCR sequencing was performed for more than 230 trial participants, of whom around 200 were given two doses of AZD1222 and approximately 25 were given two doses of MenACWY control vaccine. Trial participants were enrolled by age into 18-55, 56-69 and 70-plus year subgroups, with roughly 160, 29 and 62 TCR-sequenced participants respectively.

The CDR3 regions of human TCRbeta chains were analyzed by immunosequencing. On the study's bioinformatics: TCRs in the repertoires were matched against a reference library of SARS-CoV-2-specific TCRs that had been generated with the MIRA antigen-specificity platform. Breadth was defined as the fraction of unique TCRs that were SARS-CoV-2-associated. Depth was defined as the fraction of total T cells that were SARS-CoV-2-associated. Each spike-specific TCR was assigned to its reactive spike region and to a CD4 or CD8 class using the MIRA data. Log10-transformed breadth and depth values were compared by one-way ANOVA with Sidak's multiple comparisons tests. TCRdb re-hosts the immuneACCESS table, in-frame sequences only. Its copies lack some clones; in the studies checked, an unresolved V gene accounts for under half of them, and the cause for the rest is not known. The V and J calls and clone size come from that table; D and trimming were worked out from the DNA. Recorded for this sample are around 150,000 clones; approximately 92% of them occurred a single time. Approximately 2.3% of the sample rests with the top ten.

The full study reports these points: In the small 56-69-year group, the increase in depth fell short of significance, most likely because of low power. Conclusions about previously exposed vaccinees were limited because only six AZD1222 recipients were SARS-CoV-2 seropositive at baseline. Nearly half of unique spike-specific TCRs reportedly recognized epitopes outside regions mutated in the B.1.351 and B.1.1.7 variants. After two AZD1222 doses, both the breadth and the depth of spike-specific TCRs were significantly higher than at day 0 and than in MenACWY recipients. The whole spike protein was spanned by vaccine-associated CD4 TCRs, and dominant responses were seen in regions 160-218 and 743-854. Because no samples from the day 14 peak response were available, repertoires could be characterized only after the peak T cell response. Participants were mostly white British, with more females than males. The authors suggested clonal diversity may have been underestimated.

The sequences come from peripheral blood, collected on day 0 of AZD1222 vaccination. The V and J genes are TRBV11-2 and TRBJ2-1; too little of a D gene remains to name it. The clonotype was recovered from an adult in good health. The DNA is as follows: TGTGCCAGCAGCTTAGGGCTAGACTCGTATCAGTTCTTC. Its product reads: CASSLGLDSYQFF. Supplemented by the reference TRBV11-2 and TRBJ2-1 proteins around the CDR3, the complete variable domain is EAGVAQSPRYKIIEKRQSVAFWCNPISGHATLYWYQQILGQGPKLLIQFQNNGVVDDSQLPKDRFSAERLKGVDSTLKIQPAKLEDSAVYLCASSLGLDSYQFFGPGTRLTVL.